This TCR beta chain was found in a study of blood T cells in healthy people across ages. Study-level findings and limits: Comparison with aged donors showed that long-lived donors had more naive CD4+ cells and higher diversity. Any conclusive comparison of naive versus antigen-experienced cells was prevented by using unsorted PBMCs.

This clonotype was found many times. Its cognate antigen is unknown. Donors each provided 7.5 to 10 milliliters of peripheral blood. A second PCR of about 6 to 11 cycles used a sample-barcoded 5' primer and a J-beta primer mix. A tag from a template-switch adaptor with 12 random nucleotides marked each cDNA molecule. TCRdb analysed the 5' RACE reads with MiXCR anew, one entry per CDR3 protein. The data hold under 850,000 distinct CDR3 sequences, with around 36% observed a single time. The CDR3 runs to 15 residues. Germline CDR1 and CDR2: SGHRS and YFSETQ. V was cut by 0 bases and J by 3 bases, with 10 bases left in between.

The clonotype was recovered from a man in his late teens or twenties in good health. The specimen was blood. The V and J genes are TRBV5-1 and TRBJ2-1, with D possibly TRBD2 on 6 matching bases. Here the CDR3 DNA reads TGCGCCAGCAGCTTGGGGATGGGGGGCTACAATGAGCAGTTCTTC. This codes for CASSLGMGGYNEQFF. Combining the CDR3 with reference TRBV5-1 and TRBJ2-1 gives the whole variable domain KAGVTQTPRYLIKTRGQQVTLSCSPISGHRSVSWYQQTPGQGLQFLFEYFSETQRNKGNFPGRFSGRQFSNSRSEMNVSTLELGDSALYLCASSLGMGGYNEQFFGPGTRLTVL.